Presented here are 25 T cell receptor beta chains from one specimen sequenced in a study of blood T cell repertoires in COVID-19. Generated by immunoSEQ multiplex PCR, the TCRdb table keeps only in-frame clones and is missing some. Here the sample spans about 670,000 clones, about 87% being singletons. Sequences were obtained from peripheral blood. These TCRs come from a woman in her late teens or twenties with acute or convalescent COVID-19.

The chain joins TRBV5-6 to TRBJ1-4; a possible D gene is TRBD1 (5 bases). The germline CDR1 and CDR2 sequences are SGHDT and YYEEEE. V was pared by 5 bases and J by 0 bases, with 8 bases between. The CDR3 runs to 14 residues. As DNA, the CDR3 is TGTGCCAGCAGTACAGGTGCAACTAATGAAAAACTGTTTTTT. Its translation: CASSTGATNEKLFF.

The V call is TRBV7-6, the J call TRBJ1-1, with TRBD1 as a possible D gene (5 bases). Germline V gene sequence: CDR1 SGHVS, CDR2 FNYEAQ. CDR3 size: 15 residues. Trimming removed 5 bases at V and 5 bases at J, with 18 bases between. CDR3 region: CASSPNPGEGTEAFF. The CDR3 nucleotides read TGTGCCAGCAGCCCTAACCCGGGGGAGGGGACTGAAGCTTTCTTT.

The chain is built from TRBV19 and TRBJ1-3, with D unresolved. Germline CDR1 LNHDA, CDR2 SQIVND (reference sequence). CDR3 size: 14 residues. V was trimmed by 8 bases and J by 0 bases, leaving 11 bases between them. The CDR3 loop reads CASEHGYSGNTIYF. CDR3 DNA sequence: TGTGCCAGTGAACATGGTTACTCTGGAAACACCATATATTTT.

The chain combines TRBV24-1 with TRBJ2-5; D is unclear. This CDR3 has 15 residues. Trimming took off 3 bases at V and 2 bases at J, with 12 bases between the two ends. The germline gives CDR1 KGHDR, CDR2 SFDVKD. CDR3 protein: CATSDPDQAQETQYF. CDR3 in DNA: TGTGCCACCAGTGATCCCGACCAGGCGCAAGAGACCCAGTACTTC.

The DNA for the CDR3 is TGTGCCAGCAGCTTAGGTAACGGCGGAACCCTCCACTTT. Amino acids: CASSLGNGGTLHF. V and J are TRBV7-3 and TRBJ1-6, with D unclear. The ends were cut back, 2 bases at V and 14 bases at J, with 13 bases in the middle. The CDR3 totals 13 residues. Germline lookup yields CDR1 SGHTA and CDR2 FQGTGA.

The chain carries TRBV6-5 and TRBJ1-6, with 12 bases aligning to TRBD1. This CDR3 contains 14 residues. Per germline, CDR1 MNHEY and CDR2 SVGAGI. V gave up 5 bases and J gave up 13 bases; unmatched junction bases: 6. The CDR3 here is CASSLGDRGRPLHF. The CDR3 DNA sequence: TGTGCCAGCAGTCTGGGGGACAGGGGGCGGCCCCTCCACTTT.

This rearrangement joins TRBV18 to TRBJ1-1; 8 bases map to TRBD1. The junction had 6 bases not matched to a gene; V was cut back by 8 bases and J by 1 base. CDR3 size: 14 residues. The germline gives CDR1 KGHSH, CDR2 LQKENI. The CDR3 bases are TGTGCCAGCCTCGGGACAGGCCGGAACACTGAAGCTTTCTTT. Translating it yields CASLGTGRNTEAFF.

Regarding this clone: Other nucleotide sequences in the sample specify the same CDR3. This chain links TRBV12-3 or TRBV12-4 with TRBJ1-3, with a weak D call TRBD1 (6 bases). The CDR3 sequence is 12 residues long. Trimming cost V 3 bases and J 7 bases, with 7 bases left between them. CDR3 sequence reads: CASSFQGNTIYF. As DNA, the CDR3 is TGTGCCAGCAGTTTTCAGGGGAACACCATATATTTT.

The CDR3 DNA reads TGTGCCACCAGTGACCAAAAGACAGGGGGCTTTAATCAGCCCCAGCATTTT. As protein: CATSDQKTGGFNQPQHF. The rearrangement uses TRBV24-1 and TRBJ1-5; 10 nucleotides match TRBD1. CDR1 and CDR2 from the germline V gene are KGHDR and SFDVKD. The CDR3 extends over 17 amino acids. Trimming cost V 4 bases and J 4 bases; bases outside gene matches: 9.

The rearrangement joins TRBV11-2 to TRBJ2-1, with 8 bases lining up with TRBD1. The CDR3 runs to 17 residues. Trimming took 4 bases from V and 3 from J; bases not matched to a gene: 11. Germline-derived CDR1 and CDR2 are SGHAT and FQNNGV. The CDR3 sequence is CASSSPLRGQGYNEQFF. CDR3 DNA sequence: TGTGCCAGCAGCTCCCCCCTTCGAGGACAGGGCTACAATGAGCAGTTCTTC.

The chain couples TRBV6-5 to TRBJ2-3; a weak D match, TRBD2 (6 bases). The CDR3 covers 14 residues. V lost 2 bases to trimming and J lost 4 bases, with 10 bases between them. CDR1 is MNHEY and CDR2 is SVGAGI in the germline V gene. The CDR3, as DNA: TGTGCCAGCAGTTACGGGGAGGACTCAGATACGCAGTATTTT. Protein product: CASSYGEDSDTQYF.

As DNA, the CDR3 is TGTGCCAGCAGTGCCCCCGGGACTAGCGACGATGAGCAGTTCTTC. Protein: CASSAPGTSDDEQFF. V gene TRBV2 combines with J gene TRBJ2-1; TRBD2 agrees at 10 bases. With V trimmed by 4 bases and J by 8 bases, 8 bases remained unmatched. Germline V gene sequence: CDR1 SNHLY, CDR2 FYNNEI. CDR3 length: 15 amino acids.

The chain is built from TRBV5-5 and TRBJ1-1, with D perhaps TRBD1 (6 bases). Germline V lookup: CDR1 SGHKS, CDR2 YYEKEE (reference sequence). The CDR3 consists of 13 residues. The ends were cut back, 5 bases at V and 4 bases at J, with 12 bases in the middle. CDR3 protein: CASSGGGSTEAFF. The DNA of the CDR3 is TGTGCCAGCAGTGGGGGCGGGAGCACTGAAGCTTTCTTT.

The chain couples TRBV19 to TRBJ1-5, with a weak D call TRBD1 (6 bases). The CDR3 extends over 15 amino acids. Trimming took off 6 bases at V and 4 bases at J, with 16 bases between the two ends. The V gene's germline CDR1 is LNHDA and CDR2 SQIVND (reference sequence). CDR3 nucleotides: TGTGCCAGTAGCCCGGACAGTTACCGAAATCAGCCCCAGCATTTT. Encoded protein: CASSPDSYRNQPQHF.

This clone was seen only once. The chain has TRBV12-3 or TRBV12-4 and TRBJ2-3, with D unclear. The ends were cut back, 10 bases at V and 6 bases at J, with 8 bases in the middle. This CDR3 region has 10 residues. In nucleotides, the CDR3 is TGTGCCACCCGTCGGGATACGCAGTATTTT. It specifies CATRRDTQYF.

The genes are TRBV6-5 and TRBJ1-1; 7 positions match TRBD1. The CDR3 extends over 15 amino acids. Trimming cost V 5 bases and J 2 bases; bases outside gene matches: 8. Germline lookup yields CDR1 MNHEY and CDR2 SVGAGI. CDR3 region: CASSLRRTGNTEAFF. The CDR3 coding sequence is TGTGCCAGCAGTCTCCGTCGGACAGGAAACACTGAAGCTTTCTTT.

The chain employs TRBV6-6 and TRBJ1-1, with D unresolved. The CDR3 loop spans 16 amino acids. CDR1 is MNHNY, CDR2 SVGAGI, per germline (reference sequence). The V and J ends lost 2 bases and 3 bases respectively, with 16 bases between them. In nucleotides, the CDR3 is TGTGCCAGCAGTTACGGCTCAGGCCTGTTGTACACTGAAGCTTTCTTT. It specifies CASSYGSGLLYTEAFF.

This clone was seen just once. The chain employs TRBV20-1 and TRBJ2-7; D unresolved. CDR1 is DFQATT, CDR2 SNEGSKA, per germline (reference sequence). The ends were cut back, 3 bases at V and 3 bases at J, with 12 bases in the middle. The CDR3 is 13 amino acids. The CDR3 DNA sequence: TGCAGTGCTAGTCGCGGAAGTTTCTACGAGCAGTACTTC. Its translation is CSASRGSFYEQYF.

This rearrangement joins TRBV6-6 to TRBJ1-2, with D possibly matching TRBD1 (6 bases). Trimming removed 4 bases at V and 7 bases at J, with 19 bases between. CDR3 length: 15 amino acids. CDR1 and CDR2 (germline): MNHNY, SVGAGI (reference sequence). CDR3 DNA: TGTGCCAGCAGTTTATCCAGGGGAAGCGAAAGTGGCTACACCTTC. Amino acid sequence: CASSLSRGSESGYTF.

This clone has just a few counts. The chain recombines TRBV7-9 with TRBJ2-1; no clear D gene. The CDR3 extends over 15 amino acids. Germline-derived CDR1 and CDR2 are SEHNR and FQNEAQ (reference sequence). With 7 bases removed from V and 8 bases from J, the gap between germline ends came to 21 bases. Here the CDR3 DNA reads TGTGCCAGCACCTCCCAGACTCACCCTGGCGATGAGCAGTTCTTC. This sequence encodes CASTSQTHPGDEQFF.

The rearrangement joins TRBV2 to TRBJ1-2, with TRBD1 identical over 8 bases. CDR1 SNHLY and CDR2 FYNNEI come from the germline V gene. The CDR3 has 15 amino acids. V shed 6 bases and J 4 bases; nucleotides not matched to a gene: 10. CDR3 region: CASRDGTGIRYGYTF. The CDR3 coding sequence is TGTGCCAGCAGAGACGGGACAGGTATTCGCTATGGCTACACCTTC. Full variable domain (outside the CDR3, taken from reference TRBV2 and TRBJ1-2): EPEVTQTPSHQVTQMGQEVILRCVPISNHLYFYWYRQILGQKVEFLVSFYNNEISEKSEIFDDQFSVERPDGSNFTLKIRSTKLEDSAMYFCASRDGTGIRYGYTFGSGTRLTVV.

This chain joins TRBV30 and TRBJ1-2; 7 nucleotides line up with TRBD1. Germline CDR1 GTSNPN, CDR2 SVGIG (reference sequence). V gave up 4 bases and J gave up 3 bases; unmatched junction bases: 5. This CDR3 is 13 amino acids long. CDR3 sequence (DNA): TGTGCCTGGACTTCGGGGACAGACTATGGCTACACCTTC. Translation: CAWTSGTDYGYTF.

V usage is TRBV2 and J usage is TRBJ2-7, with 10 bases matching TRBD1. With 6 bases clipped from V and 2 bases from J, the junction kept 13 bases outside the gene matches. The CDR3 runs 17 residues. CDR1 and CDR2 from the germline V gene are SNHLY and FYNNEI. This CDR3 is CASRFALLGQGAYEQYF. For the CDR3, the DNA is TGTGCCAGCAGGTTTGCGTTGTTAGGACAGGGGGCCTACGAGCAGTACTTC.

The chain employs TRBV7-2 and TRBJ2-4, with D tentatively TRBD1 (6 bases). V lost 2 bases to trimming and J lost 7 bases, with 9 bases between them. Germline V gene sequence: CDR1 SGHTA, CDR2 FQGNSA. The length of the CDR3 is 13 residues. DNA of the CDR3: TGTGCCAGCAGCTTAAACAGGGAGAACATTCAGTACTTC. Translated, it gives CASSLNRENIQYF.

The chain couples TRBV9 to TRBJ1-2, with 11 bases fitting TRBD1. The CDR3 loop spans 17 amino acids. Germline CDR1 reads SGDLS; CDR2 reads YYNGEE. J gave up 5 bases and V 4 bases, and 13 bases lay outside the gene matches. CDR3 bases: TGTGCCAGCAGCCCCAGTCCCGGGACAGGGGGGGGGTATGGCTACACCTTC. Translating gives CASSPSPGTGGGYGYTF. The variable domain in full, with the rest retrieved from reference TRBV9 and TRBJ1-2, is DSGVTQTPKHLITATGQRVTLRCSPRSGDLSVYWYQQSLDQGLQFLIQYYNGEERAKGNILERFSAQQFPDLHSELNLSSLELGDSALYFCASSPSPGTGGGYGYTFGSGTRLTVV.